These T cell receptor beta chains were read from a single sample in a study of blood T cell repertoires in COVID-19. Repertoires were generated with immunoSEQ multiplex PCR, while TCRdb's copy carries only in-frame clones and drops some. The table includes 200,000 to 250,000 clones, about nine tenths detected once. The sample taken for sequencing was PBMCs or T cells enriched from blood (not recorded which). Source of these receptors: a woman aged 40 to 55 with acute COVID-19. Both conserved end residues are part of each CDR3. The D gene is left open where the match is weak. Part of the rows lack a size; the others show once, few, many or a class for expanded clones.

V	J	D	length	size	DNA	CDR3
TRBV2	TRBJ1-6	TRBD1	14	NA	TGTGCCAGTAGCCGGGCCCAGGGGGGTTCACCCCTCCACTTT	CASSRAQGGSPLHF
TRBV29-1	TRBJ2-3	NA	13	once	TGCAGCGTTGATCCCAGGGGCACAGATACGCAGTATTTT	CSVDPRGTDTQYF
TRBV5-5	TRBJ1-4	NA	14	NA	TGTGCCAGCAGCCCTCCAGATCCCAATGAAAAACTGTTTTTT	CASSPPDPNEKLFF
TRBV5-4	TRBJ1-3	NA	15	NA	TGTGCCAGCAGCTTGTTCGGGATGGGCGGAAACACCATATATTTT	CASSLFGMGGNTIYF
TRBV18	TRBJ1-1	NA	15	NA	TGTGCCAGCTCACCATTGGACAAGTGGAACACTGAAGCTTTCTTT	CASSPLDKWNTEAFF
TRBV5-1	TRBJ2-7	TRBD1	16	NA	TGCGCCAGCAGCGATGGAACGAACAGGGGGGCCTACGAGCAGTACTTC	CASSDGTNRGAYEQYF
TRBV6-5	TRBJ2-3	NA	13	NA	TGTGCCACACAACATTTTAGCACAGATACGCAGTATTTT	CATQHFSTDTQYF
TRBV13	TRBJ2-7	TRBD2	15	once	TGTGCCAGCAGCTATGGGACTAGCGGCAGCTACGAGCAGTACTTC	CASSYGTSGSYEQYF
TRBV5-5	TRBJ2-1	TRBD2	16	few	TGTGCCAGCAGCCCAGACACCCTAGCGGGGCACAATGAGCAGTTCTTC	CASSPDTLAGHNEQFF
TRBV29-1	TRBJ1-1	TRBD1	16	NA	TGCAGCGTCTCGACAGGGGGAAGGGTCCGTCTCTCTGAAGCTTTCTTT	CSVSTGGRVRLSEAFF
TRBV6-1	TRBJ1-5	NA	16	NA	TGTGCCAGCAGTGAAGCAGGACAGCTAAGCAATCAGCCCCAGCATTTT	CASSEAGQLSNQPQHF
TRBV11-2	TRBJ2-2	NA	15	many	TGTGCCAGCAGCTTACTCACAGGAAACACCGGGGAGCTGTTTTTT	CASSLLTGNTGELFF
TRBV10-3	TRBJ1-2	NA	14	NA	TGTGCCATCAGTGAAGGTACCGGGATAGAGGGCTACACCTTC	CAISEGTGIEGYTF
TRBV30	TRBJ1-2	NA	13	many	TGTGCCTGGAGGGACGTAGGGGTACAGGGCTACACCTTC	CAWRDVGVQGYTF
TRBV15	TRBJ2-6	NA	20	NA	TGTGCCACCAGCAGAGATGGATACCCGGGAGATGGCTCTGGGGCCAACGTCCTGACTTTC	CATSRDGYPGDGSGANVLTF
TRBV2	TRBJ1-5	NA	14	NA	TGTGCCAGCAGTGATCCAGGGGTCAATCAGCCCCAGCATTTT	CASSDPGVNQPQHF
TRBV30	TRBJ1-5	NA	14	NA	TGTGCCTGGAGCGGTGGGGCTACCACCCCTACCCAGCATTTT	CAWSGGATTPTQHF
TRBV9	TRBJ2-1	NA	16	NA	TGTGCCAGCAGCCCTCCCGGGGGTCCAAAGTACAATGAGCAGTTCTTC	CASSPPGGPKYNEQFF
TRBV19	TRBJ1-3	NA	14	NA	TGTGCCACCCGGGGGGGGTTCCTCGGAAACACCATATATTTT	CATRGGFLGNTIYF
TRBV4-1	TRBJ1-4	NA	16	NA	TGCGCCAGCAGCCAAGATTTTACATATTCTAATGAAAAACTGTTTTTT	CASSQDFTYSNEKLFF
TRBV27	TRBJ2-7	NA	14	NA	TGTGCCAGCAGCCGAAATCCACAGGTGTACGAGCAGTACTTC	CASSRNPQVYEQYF
TRBV15	TRBJ2-7	TRBD1	17	NA	TGTGCCACCAGCACTTCTGGAGGACAGGGGGGTTCCTACGAGCAGTACTTC	CATSTSGGQGGSYEQYF
TRBV6-4	TRBJ2-1	TRBD2	16	NA	TGTGCCAGCGGGCTCCTAGCGGGGAGCTCCTACAATGAGCAGTTCTTC	CASGLLAGSSYNEQFF
TRBV5-4	TRBJ1-1	NA	11	NA	TGTGCTGGCGGGAAGAACACTGAAGCTTTCTTT	CAGGKNTEAFF
TRBV27	TRBJ1-1	TRBD1	15	NA	TGTGCCAGCAGTACCGCACTGACAGGGGAGACTGAAGCTTTCTTT	CASSTALTGETEAFF
TRBV20-1	TRBJ1-5	TRBD1	14	once	TGCAGTGCTAGTCACGGACAGGGGTCGCGGCCCCAGCATTTT	CSASHGQGSRPQHF
TRBV7-9	TRBJ2-5	NA	14	once	TGTGCCAGCAGCTTAGCTGCGAGCCAAGAGACCCAGTACTTC	CASSLAASQETQYF
TRBV2	TRBJ1-1	NA	14	NA	TGTGCCAGCATCGCACAGGGTCTGGACACTGAAGCTTTCTTT	CASIAQGLDTEAFF
TRBV28	TRBJ1-2	TRBD1	14	NA	TGTGCCAGCAGTTTGTGGACAGGGGGTCTTGGCTACACCTTC	CASSLWTGGLGYTF
TRBV7-8	TRBJ2-5	NA	14	NA	TGTGCCAGCAGGCATGACTTGTACCAAGAGACCCAGTACTTC	CASRHDLYQETQYF
TRBV7-8	TRBJ2-4	TRBD1	16	NA	TGTGCCAGCAGCACTGGGACAGGGGGCCTCCAAAACATTCAGTACTTC	CASSTGTGGLQNIQYF
TRBV30	TRBJ1-5	NA	13	NA	TGTGCCTGGAACCCGACCCGAGGGCAGCCCCAGCATTTT	CAWNPTRGQPQHF
TRBV21-1	TRBJ1-1	NA	16	NA	TGTGCCAGCAGCAAAGGCGGGTCCTCGTTGAACACTGAAGCTTTCTTT	CASSKGGSSLNTEAFF
TRBV20-1	TRBJ1-5	NA	16	NA	TGCAGTGCTAGTAGGGGAACCCTCAACGCGGCTCAGCCCCAGCATTTT	CSASRGTLNAAQPQHF
TRBV7-2	TRBJ2-3	NA	16	NA	TGTGCCAGCAGCTTATTGGGGGGGACAAGGACAGATACGCAGTATTTT	CASSLLGGTRTDTQYF
TRBV9	TRBJ1-4	NA	12	NA	TGTGCCAGCAGCGTAGAAGCCGGAAAACTGTTTTTT	CASSVEAGKLFF
TRBV30	TRBJ1-1	TRBD1	15	NA	TGTGCCTGGAGTAGACCTGGACAGGGAAAAACTGAAGCTTTCTTT	CAWSRPGQGKTEAFF
TRBV7-9	TRBJ2-3	TRBD2	18	few	TGTGCCAGCAGCCCTCTCGTGGATACTAGCGGGGGGACAGATACGCAGTATTTT	CASSPLVDTSGGTDTQYF
TRBV7-9	TRBJ1-3	NA	14	NA	TGTGCCAGCAGCTATCGACGGGGAGGAAACACCATATATTTT	CASSYRRGGNTIYF
TRBV5-1	TRBJ2-1	NA	16	NA	TGCGCCAGCAGCTTGGTCCCAGGTTTGATACAGAATGAGCAGTTCTTC	CASSLVPGLIQNEQFF
TRBV2	TRBJ2-2	TRBD1	17	NA	TGTGCCAGCAGTGTCGGGACAGGCGGGACGAACACCGGGGAGCTGTTTTTT	CASSVGTGGTNTGELFF
TRBV27	TRBJ2-3	TRBD1	13	NA	TGTGCCGTAGGGGGCGGCTACACAGATACGCAGTATTTT	CAVGGGYTDTQYF
TRBV3-1/TRBV3-2	TRBJ1-6	NA	16	NA	TGTGCCAGCAGCCAAGATAGACCAGCGAATAATTCACCCCTCCACTTT	CASSQDRPANNSPLHF
TRBV9	TRBJ1-1	TRBD1	15	once	TGTGCCAGCAGCCTCGGGACAGGGCTGAACACTGAAGCTTTCTTT	CASSLGTGLNTEAFF
TRBV7-2	TRBJ1-1	NA	14	NA	TGTGCCAGCAGCTTTAAGGAGGGGAGCACTGAAGCTTTCTTT	CASSFKEGSTEAFF
TRBV5-1	TRBJ2-2	TRBD1	16	once	TGCGCCAGCAGCTTGGAACCAGGGGGCGACGGCGGGGAGCTGTTTTTT	CASSLEPGGDGGELFF
TRBV1	TRBJ1-1	NA	14	NA	TGCACCAGCAGCCAAGGGACAGTAAGCACTGAAGCTTTCTTT	CTSSQGTVSTEAFF
TRBV19	TRBJ1-1	NA	14	NA	TGTGCCAGTGGGCCTGAGACCCCGAACACTGAAGCTTTCTTT	CASGPETPNTEAFF
TRBV19	TRBJ2-3	NA	14	NA	TGTGCCAGTAGCCCTAGGGGGAGCACAGATACGCAGTATTTT	CASSPRGSTDTQYF
TRBV7-3	TRBJ1-2	NA	17	NA	TGTGCCAGCAGCTTAGGAGGGAGTATGGGACTCAACTATGGCTACACCTTC	CASSLGGSMGLNYGYTF
TRBV3-1/TRBV3-2	TRBJ2-2	TRBD1	18	NA	TGTGCCAGCAGCCAAGACAGGGGGCGGAATACGAACACCGGGGAGCTGTTTTTT	CASSQDRGRNTNTGELFF
TRBV4-1	TRBJ1-2	NA	18	NA	TGCGCCAGCAGCCAAGATTTACACGGGATTCTAGCTAACTATGGCTACACCTTC	CASSQDLHGILANYGYTF
TRBV3-1/TRBV3-2	TRBJ1-2	NA	14	NA	TGTGCCAGCAGCCCTTCGAGTGGGGCTGTAGGCTACACCTTC	CASSPSSGAVGYTF
TRBV6-1	TRBJ1-1	NA	15	NA	TGTGCCAGCAGTGAAGCATCAGGGGCGTTCACTGAAGCTTTCTTT	CASSEASGAFTEAFF
TRBV7-2	TRBJ2-7	NA	13	NA	TGTGCCAGCAGCTTAGCAGACACCTACGAGCAGTACTTC	CASSLADTYEQYF